These 6 T cell receptor beta chains were all obtained from the same sample, sequenced in a study of shared T cell receptors in the human thymus. Method: immunoSEQ multiplex PCR; TCRdb's copy keeps in-frame clones and lacks some. The sample holds over 450,000 clones, around 78% seen once. This sample was also put to use in a study of human thymus T cells.

The sequencing sample was made of thymocytes. The receptors derive from a boy in the first two years of life with a congenital heart defect.

The chain links TRBV9 to TRBJ2-7, with 8 bases that match TRBD2. The CDR3 has 14 amino acids. The V gene's germline CDR1 is SGDLS and CDR2 YYNGEE. The J segment lost 7 bases and the V segment lost 4 bases, leaving 10 bases of the junction unmatched. CDR3 region: CASSPGTRLWEQYF. In DNA, the CDR3 is TGTGCCAGCAGCCCCGGGACTAGACTTTGGGAGCAGTACTTC.

This clone was picked up a small number of times. The rearrangement joins TRBV29-1 to TRBJ2-7, with a weak D call TRBD2 (6 bases). CDR1 SQVTM and CDR2 ANQGSEA come from the germline V gene. V dropped 0 bases and J dropped 11 bases, with 17 bases sitting between them. CDR3 size: 13 residues. Written as DNA, the CDR3 is TGCAGCGTTGAAGATAGCGGCTGCCAGCGTGAGTACTTC. Protein product: CSVEDSGCQREYF.

J is TRBJ2-1 and V is TRBV6-5; TRBD2 might be the D (5 bases). With 7 bases removed from V and 9 bases from J, the gap between germline ends came to 16 bases. The germline V gene has CDR1 MNHEY and CDR2 SVGAGI. This CDR3 has 13 amino acids. This CDR3 is CASTELAMGEQFF. In DNA, the CDR3 is TGTGCCAGCACAGAGCTAGCTATGGGTGAGCAGTTCTTC.

The chain uses TRBV7-2 and TRBJ2-5; tentative D call: TRBD2 (5 bases). CDR1 is SGHTA, CDR2 FQGNSA, per germline. This CDR3 is 15 amino acids long. The V gene lost 4 bases and the J gene lost 0 bases, with 12 bases spanning the gap. CDR3 bases: TGTGCCAGCAGCTCCCACACTAGGTACCAAGAGACCCAGTACTTC. Translated, it gives CASSSHTRYQETQYF.

This chain joins TRBV20-1 and TRBJ1-1, with D maybe TRBD1 (6 bases). Trimming took 6 bases from V and 8 from J, leaving 10 bases between them. CDR1 and CDR2 (germline): DFQATT, SNEGSKA (reference sequence). There are 10 residues in the CDR3. CDR3 coding DNA: TGCAGTGCCCATCAGGGGGAAGCTTTCTTT. Its translation: CSAHQGEAFF.

The chain employs TRBV11-3 and TRBJ2-7; 12 bases map to TRBD2. V shed 1 base and J 5 bases; nucleotides not matched to a gene: 9. Germline CDR1 is SGHNT and CDR2 is YENEEA. This CDR3 has 17 residues. CDR3 region: CASSLGLAGGNSNEQYF. In DNA form, the CDR3 reads TGTGCCAGCAGCTTAGGGCTAGCGGGAGGGAACTCAAACGAGCAGTACTTC.